This T cell receptor beta chain stems from a study of shared T cell receptors in the human thymus. Generated by immunoSEQ multiplex PCR, the TCRdb table keeps only in-frame clones and is missing some. The table records approximately 760,000 clones, 80% to 90% of them present only once. In germline, CDR1 is MGHRA, CDR2 YSYEKL. The CDR3 covers 21 residues. V was clipped by 0 bases and J by 1 base; unmatched bases: 18. A further study also used this sample, focusing on human thymus T cells.

Sequences were obtained from thymocytes. The clonotype originates from a girl under three years old with a congenital heart defect. The gene calls are TRBV4-1 and TRBJ2-5; TRBD2 aligns across 9 bases. The CDR3 sequence: CASSQEIRRAGGTSFQETQYF. The DNA for the CDR3 is TGCGCCAGCAGCCAAGAGATTCGACGAGCGGGGGGAACAAGCTTCCAAGAGACCCAGTACTTC.